The TCR beta chain described here comes from a study of metastatic and nonmetastatic thyroid tumors. By share, this clone ranks as medium-sized. Methods used by the authors: Clinicopathological groups supplied CDR3 differences that were used to build a distant-metastasis classifier for papillary thyroid cancer. Using MiXCR, TCRdb reanalyzed the PCR reads. The V and J calls reflect TCRdb's pipeline rather than the authors' work. The repertoire holds tens of thousands of clones, around 15% seen once, with about 4.8% in the top ten. Every patient underwent thyroid surgery untreated. This receptor was identified in a female donor with papillary thyroid cancer or a benign thyroid nodule (not recorded which). Some clones in this sample may be carry-over from other donors' samples. The source material was blood.

CDR3 coding DNA: TGTGCCAGCAGTAAAGGACTAGCCGCTTACTCTGGGGCCAACGTCCTGACTTTC. It yields the protein CASSKGLAAYSGANVLTF. The gene calls are TRBV27 and TRBJ2-6; TRBD2 matches at 8 bases. Germline CDR1 and CDR2: MNHEY and SMNVEV (reference sequence). The J segment lost 0 bases and the V segment lost 5 bases, leaving 9 bases of the junction unmatched. The CDR3 loop spans 18 amino acids.